A single sample gave rise to the 20 T cell receptor beta chains below, sequenced in a study of OX40 agonist ivuxolimab in advanced cancers. Profiled with immunoSEQ multiplex PCR; TCRdb holds only in-frame clones, not every one. The data hold approximately 94,000 clones, with approximately 80% observed a single time. Sequences were derived from CD4+ or CD8+ T cells sorted from blood, sampled in a trial of the OX40 agonist ivuxolimab. The receptors derive from an adult with an advanced solid tumor such as melanoma, head and neck, liver or kidney cancer.

The chain is built from TRBV27 and TRBJ2-1, with 9 bases identical to TRBD2. The junction had 5 bases not matched to a gene; V was cut back by 2 bases and J by 3 bases. The CDR3 totals 16 residues. Germline values: CDR1 MNHEY, CDR2 SMNVEV (reference sequence). Here the CDR3 reads CASSLLVSGGYNEQFF. The CDR3 nucleotides read TGTGCCAGCAGTTTACTTGTTAGCGGGGGCTACAATGAGCAGTTCTTC.

The chain combines TRBV6-5 with TRBJ1-6; D is unresolved. The CDR3 covers 14 residues. V gave up 4 bases and J gave up 9 bases, with 13 bases separating them. Germline V gives CDR1 MNHEY, CDR2 SVGAGI. The CDR3 coding sequence is TGTGCCAGCAGTTCTAATACCGGGATTTCACCCCTCCACTTT. Its protein is CASSSNTGISPLHF.

This clone was observed once. This chain joins TRBV19 and TRBJ1-2; D gene uncertain. Trimming took 6 bases from V and 4 from J, leaving 12 bases between them. This CDR3 spans 13 amino acids. Germline-derived CDR1 and CDR2 are LNHDA and SQIVND (reference sequence). The CDR3 DNA reads as TGTGCCAGTAGCCCGACTGGCCGCTATGGCTACACCTTC. Protein product: CASSPTGRYGYTF. Variable domain in full (rest from reference TRBV19 and TRBJ1-2): DGGITQSPKYLFRKEGQNVTLSCEQNLNHDAMYWYRQDPGQGLRLIYYSQIVNDFQKGDIAEGYSVSREKKESFPLTVTSAQKNPTAFYLCASSPTGRYGYTFGSGTRLTVV.

The V gene is TRBV6-6, the J gene TRBJ1-1; D may be TRBD1 (6 bases). The germline CDR1 and CDR2 sequences are MNHNY and SVGAGI (reference sequence). The CDR3 runs to 16 residues. V lost 6 bases to trimming and J lost 0 bases, with 17 bases between them. The CDR3 sequence is CASSPPGGGMNTEAFF. The CDR3 nucleotides read TGTGCCAGCAGCCCTCCGGGGGGCGGGATGAACACTGAAGCTTTCTTT.

The sample holds one count of this clone. The J gene is TRBJ1-3, the V gene TRBV6-1, with D uncertain. There are 15 residues in the CDR3. V was pared by 3 bases and J by 0 bases, with 9 bases between. The germline CDR1 and CDR2 sequences are MNHNS and SASEGT. CDR3: CASSEDGDSGNTIYF. DNA of the CDR3: TGTGCCAGCAGTGAGGACGGAGACTCTGGAAACACCATATATTTT.

Only one count was recorded for this clone. V is TRBV11-2 and J is TRBJ1-5, with D tentatively TRBD1 (5 bases). CDR1 SGHAT and CDR2 FQNNGV come from the germline V gene. The CDR3 contains 13 residues. V was pared by 4 bases and J by 7 bases, with 11 bases between. The CDR3 DNA reads TGTGCCAGCAGCTCCCAGGGTAAGCAGCCCCAGCATTTT. This encodes CASSSQGKQPQHF.

The chain is built from TRBV18 and TRBJ2-2, with TRBD1 matching over 7 bases. Per germline, CDR1 KGHSH and CDR2 LQKENI. This CDR3 has 13 residues. The junction had 0 bases not matched to a gene; V was cut back by 4 bases and J by 4 bases. The CDR3 protein is CASSRDSTGELFF. The CDR3, as DNA: TGTGCCAGCTCACGGGACAGCACCGGGGAGCTGTTTTTT.

V and J are TRBV27 and TRBJ2-7; D is possibly TRBD1 or TRBD2 (5 bases each). The V end was cut by 6 bases, the J end by 0 bases, with 18 bases between. The germline V gene encodes CDR1 MNHEY and CDR2 SMNVEV (reference sequence). CDR3 length: 16 amino acids. In nucleotides, the CDR3 is TGTGCCAGCAGCCCCAGTGTCGGGGCTTCCTCCTACGAGCAGTACTTC. It codes for CASSPSVGASSYEQYF.

The V call is TRBV28, the J call TRBJ1-1, with D hard to call. Deletions cut 3 bases from V and 1 base from J, with 9 bases between. The CDR3 length is 14 residues. CDR1 and CDR2 from the germline V gene are MDHEN and SYDVKM. DNA for the CDR3: TGTGCCAGCAGTTTGGGGAGGAAGAACACTGAAGCTTTCTTT. This codes for CASSLGRKNTEAFF.

In DNA form, the CDR3 reads TGTGCCAGCTGCCCGGGGGGTACAACTAATGAAAAACTGTTTTTT. Translated: CASCPGGTTNEKLFF. The chain recombines TRBV28 with TRBJ1-4; perhaps TRBD1 as D (5 bases). The V gene lost 8 bases and the J gene lost 0 bases, with 13 bases spanning the gap. This CDR3 is 15 amino acids long. Germline CDR1 reads MDHEN; CDR2 reads SYDVKM.

The V call is TRBV27, the J call TRBJ2-2; D not certain. The CDR3 extends over 15 amino acids. Germline CDR1 MNHEY, CDR2 SMNVEV (reference sequence). Trimming cost V 6 bases and J 0 bases, with 11 bases left between them. CDR3 residues: CASSLQPSNTGELFF. Written as DNA, the CDR3 is TGTGCCAGCAGCCTCCAACCTTCGAACACCGGGGAGCTGTTTTTT.

The rearrangement joins TRBV10-1 to TRBJ1-4; D is ambiguous. Germline CDR1 and CDR2: WNHNN and SYGVQD (reference sequence). The length of the CDR3 is 13 residues. V was trimmed by 5 bases and J by 5 bases, leaving 9 bases between them. The CDR3 protein is CASSSTENEKLFF. In nucleotides, the CDR3 is TGCGCCAGCAGTAGCACGGAAAATGAAAAACTGTTTTTT.

The chain joins TRBV27 to TRBJ1-4; tentatively, D is TRBD1 (5 bases). Germline V lookup: CDR1 MNHEY, CDR2 SMNVEV (reference sequence). Trimming shortened V by 3 bases and J by 8 bases, and 13 bases separated the two germline ends. CDR3 length: 14 residues. CDR3 residues: CASSLRGAGEKLFF. CDR3 nucleotides: TGTGCCAGCAGTTTGAGAGGGGCTGGCGAAAAACTGTTTTTT.

The rearrangement links TRBV12-5 to TRBJ2-5; 7 nucleotides align to TRBD1. The CDR3 has 15 residues. Germline lookup yields CDR1 LGHNT and CDR2 FRNRAP. The trim removed 1 base at V and 5 bases at J, leaving 7 bases unmatched. The CDR3, as DNA: TGTGCTAGTGGTTTGGGAGGACAGGTCCGGGAGACCCAGTACTTC. It specifies CASGLGGQVRETQYF. Using reference TRBV12-5 and TRBJ2-5 for the parts outside the CDR3, the full variable domain is DARVTQTPRHKVTEMGQEVTMRCQPILGHNTVFWYRQTMMQGLELLAYFRNRAPLDDSGMPKDRFSAEMPDATLATLKIQPSEPRDSAVYFCASGLGGQVRETQYFGPGTRLLVL.

This rearrangement joins TRBV15 to TRBJ2-7; 7 nucleotides match TRBD1. The CDR3 covers 16 residues. Looked up from germline, CDR1 is LNHNV and CDR2 is YYDKDF (reference sequence). V was pared by 0 bases and J by 0 bases, with 5 bases of the junction left unmatched. CDR3 DNA: TGTGCCACCAGCAGAGATCGACAGGGCGGCTCCTACGAGCAGTACTTC. Residues: CATSRDRQGGSYEQYF.

The rearrangement links TRBV28 to TRBJ2-1, with a possible D match to TRBD1 (6 bases). The CDR3 extends over 16 amino acids. CDR1 and CDR2 (germline): MDHEN, SYDVKM. V was clipped by 3 bases and J by 0 bases, with 12 bases between them. The CDR3 DNA follows: TGTGCCAGCAGTTTCCACCAGGGGCGCTCCTACAATGAGCAGTTCTTC. Protein: CASSFHQGRSYNEQFF.

This chain joins TRBV28 and TRBJ2-3, with no clear D. The germline CDR1 and CDR2 sequences are MDHEN and SYDVKM. The CDR3 is 12 amino acids. Trimming left V 3 bases short and J 5 bases short, with 6 bases between. In DNA, the CDR3 is TGTGCCAGCAGTTTCCGTCTAGATACGCAGTATTTT. Translated: CASSFRLDTQYF.

This clone was seen once. One end of the junction varies from germline; a read error may be responsible. The V call is TRBV18, the J call TRBJ2-7, with unresolved D. This CDR3 comprises 14 residues. Germline assignment: CDR1 KGHSH and CDR2 LQKENI. CDR3 amino acids: CASSPHGEMDEQYF. The CDR3 DNA reads as TGTGCCAGCTCCCCACACGGTGAGATGGACGAGCAGTACTTC.

V and J are TRBV28 and TRBJ1-2; the D gene is possibly TRBD1 (5 bases). Trimming took off 2 bases at V and 9 bases at J, with 10 bases between the two ends. The V gene's germline CDR1 is MDHEN and CDR2 SYDVKM. This CDR3 has 12 amino acids. CDR3 in DNA: TGTGCCAGCAGTTTAGAGCAGGGTCGCTACACCTTC. Protein product: CASSLEQGRYTF.

The rearrangement uses TRBV19 and TRBJ2-2, with D possibly called TRBD1 or TRBD2 (5 bases each). V dropped 3 bases and J dropped 2 bases, with 13 bases sitting between them. CDR1 LNHDA and CDR2 SQIVND come from the germline V gene (reference sequence). There are 16 residues in the CDR3. The CDR3: CASSILGPTNTGELFF. The CDR3 nucleotides read TGTGCCAGTAGTATCTTGGGACCCACCAACACCGGGGAGCTGTTTTTT.